This is a list of T cell receptor beta chains from one sample in a study of T cell repertoires in cytomegalovirus infection. These receptors have no known antigen. TCRdb recomputed calls from the reads with MiXCR, one row per CDR3 protein. Among fewer than 900,000 distinct CDR3 sequences listed, around 29% were seen once. The material sequenced was cultured CD8+ T cells from PBMCs, taken from culture after CMV antigen stimulation. These receptors were taken from a human donor in good health (CMV status not recorded). Some clones in this sample may be carry-over from other donors' samples. Both conserved end residues are part of each CDR3. Each record gives: J gene, V gene, clone size, D gene, CDR3 DNA, CDR3 protein. A D gene is named only where the DNA matches it firmly. Clone size is not always given. Where it is, it says once, few, many or a class for expanded clones.

j_gene: TRBJ2-6
v_gene: TRBV20-1
abundance: once
d_gene: NA
CDR3nt: TGCAGTGCTAGAGAGGAGTCCTCTGGGGCCAACGTCCTGACTTTC
CDR3aa: CSAREESSGANVLTF

j_gene: TRBJ2-1
v_gene: TRBV10-3
abundance: few
d_gene: NA
CDR3nt: TGTGCCATCAGTGAGTCCCCCGGACGGCTTGGTGAGCAGTTCTTC
CDR3aa: CAISESPGRLGEQFF

j_gene: TRBJ2-7
v_gene: TRBV10-2
abundance: few
d_gene: NA
CDR3nt: TGCGCCAGCAGTGAGTCAGGAGGGGGGGCTTCCTACGAGCAGTACTTC
CDR3aa: CASSESGGGASYEQYF

j_gene: TRBJ2-5
v_gene: TRBV5-1
abundance: NA
d_gene: NA
CDR3nt: TGCGCCAGCAGCTTGGACGGGATAAATAACCGAAAAGAGACCCAGTACTTC
CDR3aa: CASSLDGINNRKETQYF

j_gene: TRBJ1-1
v_gene: TRBV7-6
abundance: NA
d_gene: NA
CDR3nt: TGTGCCAGCAGCTTAGTAGCAGGGGCAAGGACTGAAGCTTTCTTT
CDR3aa: CASSLVAGARTEAFF

j_gene: TRBJ2-3
v_gene: TRBV14
abundance: NA
d_gene: NA
CDR3nt: TGTGCCAGTCGCCAAGTCGGTGGGGAGAGGCAGTATTTT
CDR3aa: CASRQVGGERQYF

j_gene: TRBJ2-1
v_gene: TRBV28
abundance: many
d_gene: TRBD2
CDR3nt: TGTGCCAGCAGCCCCAGGCGGGGGGCAAGCTCCTACAATGAGCAGTTCTTC
CDR3aa: CASSPRRGASSYNEQFF

j_gene: TRBJ2-3
v_gene: TRBV4-1
abundance: NA
d_gene: NA
CDR3nt: TGCGCCAGCAGCCAGGTTATAGTAGATACGCAGTATTTT
CDR3aa: CASSQVIVDTQYF

j_gene: TRBJ1-2
v_gene: TRBV27
abundance: few
d_gene: TRBD1
CDR3nt: TGTGCCAGCACCGGACAGGGAGGCATCTATGGCTACACCTTC
CDR3aa: CASTGQGGIYGYTF

j_gene: TRBJ2-3
v_gene: TRBV19
abundance: few
d_gene: NA
CDR3nt: TGTGCCAGTAGACACAGGAACACAGATACGCAGTATTTT
CDR3aa: CASRHRNTDTQYF

j_gene: TRBJ2-1
v_gene: TRBV5-1
abundance: NA
d_gene: TRBD2
CDR3nt: TGCGCCAGCAGCTTGGATGGACTAGCGGGGGGGCTTGAGCAGTTCTTC
CDR3aa: CASSLDGLAGGLEQFF

j_gene: TRBJ2-3
v_gene: TRBV6-2/TRBV6-3
abundance: once
d_gene: NA
CDR3nt: TGTGCCAGCAGTTTTCTGACAGGAAAGACAGATACGCAGTATTTT
CDR3aa: CASSFLTGKTDTQYF

j_gene: TRBJ1-1
v_gene: TRBV7-9
abundance: few
d_gene: NA
CDR3nt: TGTGCCAGCAGCTTAGAGGACATACCGAACACTGAAGCTTTCTTT
CDR3aa: CASSLEDIPNTEAFF

j_gene: TRBJ1-1
v_gene: TRBV27
abundance: NA
d_gene: TRBD1
CDR3nt: TGTGCCAGCAGTTTCACCGGGACAGGGCCGGTCGTGAACACTGAAGCTTTCTTT
CDR3aa: CASSFTGTGPVVNTEAFF

j_gene: TRBJ1-6
v_gene: TRBV28
abundance: NA
d_gene: NA
CDR3nt: TGTGCCAGCAGTAAACAGGGTTTCTATAATTCACCCCTCCACTTT
CDR3aa: CASSKQGFYNSPLHF

j_gene: TRBJ1-3
v_gene: TRBV19
abundance: NA
d_gene: NA
CDR3nt: TGTGCCAGTAGTTGGGGGCAGCCGTACTCTGGAAACACCATATATTTT
CDR3aa: CASSWGQPYSGNTIYF

j_gene: TRBJ2-7
v_gene: TRBV25-1
abundance: NA
d_gene: NA
CDR3nt: TGTGCCAGCAGTGCGCCAGAGAGCTCCTACGAGCAGTACTTC
CDR3aa: CASSAPESSYEQYF

j_gene: TRBJ2-1
v_gene: TRBV29-1
abundance: NA
d_gene: TRBD2
CDR3nt: TGCAGCGTGATAACTAGCGGGGGCCTTTCCTACAATGAGCAGTTCTTC
CDR3aa: CSVITSGGLSYNEQFF

j_gene: TRBJ1-2
v_gene: TRBV7-4
abundance: NA
d_gene: NA
CDR3nt: TGTGCCAGCAGCTCCGAACGGGCCCCAGCCCGGCGGGGCTACACCTTC
CDR3aa: CASSSERAPARRGYTF

j_gene: TRBJ2-7
v_gene: TRBV5-6
abundance: NA
d_gene: NA
CDR3nt: TGTGCCAGCAGCTTGGGGACAGCAGAATACGAGCAGTACTTC
CDR3aa: CASSLGTAEYEQYF

j_gene: TRBJ2-5
v_gene: TRBV7-9
abundance: NA
d_gene: NA
CDR3nt: TGTGCCAGCCTACGAGGGGGGAACCAAGAGACCCAGTACTTC
CDR3aa: CASLRGGNQETQYF

j_gene: TRBJ1-3
v_gene: TRBV6-5
abundance: NA
d_gene: NA
CDR3nt: TGTGCCAGCAGTCCCAGCCGCTCTGGAAACACCATATATTTT
CDR3aa: CASSPSRSGNTIYF

j_gene: TRBJ2-4
v_gene: TRBV9
abundance: NA
d_gene: TRBD2
CDR3nt: TGTGCCAGCAGCCCTCGGGAGGGAAAAAACATTCAGTACTTC
CDR3aa: CASSPREGKNIQYF

j_gene: TRBJ2-7
v_gene: TRBV10-3
abundance: NA
d_gene: NA
CDR3nt: TGTGCCATCAGTGAGCCTGGTCAGGGAATGACCTACGAGCAGTACTTC
CDR3aa: CAISEPGQGMTYEQYF

j_gene: TRBJ2-1
v_gene: TRBV7-8
abundance: few
d_gene: NA
CDR3nt: TGTGCCAGCAGCTTAGAATTCTGGCAAGCAACCTACAATGAGCAGTTCTTC
CDR3aa: CASSLEFWQATYNEQFF

j_gene: TRBJ1-1
v_gene: TRBV12-3/TRBV12-4
abundance: many
d_gene: NA
CDR3nt: TGTGCCAGCAGTTTTGGACGGGGGAACACTGAAGCTTTCTTT
CDR3aa: CASSFGRGNTEAFF

j_gene: TRBJ1-2
v_gene: TRBV27
abundance: NA
d_gene: NA
CDR3nt: TGTGCCAGCAGCGACGGGGTTAGCTATGGCTACACCTTC
CDR3aa: CASSDGVSYGYTF

j_gene: TRBJ1-1
v_gene: TRBV7-8
abundance: few
d_gene: NA
CDR3nt: TGTGCCAGCAGCCATCTGAGTAGGGAAGCTTTCTTT
CDR3aa: CASSHLSREAFF

j_gene: TRBJ2-3
v_gene: TRBV11-2
abundance: few
d_gene: TRBD1
CDR3nt: TGTGCCAGCAGCGACGGGACAGGGGCCGTGAATACGCAGTATTTT
CDR3aa: CASSDGTGAVNTQYF

j_gene: TRBJ1-2
v_gene: TRBV7-6
abundance: NA
d_gene: TRBD1
CDR3nt: TGTGCCAGCAGCGGGGGACAGACTAACTATGGCTACACCTTC
CDR3aa: CASSGGQTNYGYTF

j_gene: TRBJ2-1
v_gene: TRBV6-5
abundance: few
d_gene: TRBD2
CDR3nt: TGTGCCAGCAGTTACCGTCCACTAGCGGGAGCCTACAATGAGCAGTTCTTC
CDR3aa: CASSYRPLAGAYNEQFF

j_gene: TRBJ2-3
v_gene: TRBV7-6
abundance: few
d_gene: TRBD1
CDR3nt: TGTGCCAGCAGCTCCGGGACAGGGGGAAATACAGATACGCAGTATTTT
CDR3aa: CASSSGTGGNTDTQYF

j_gene: TRBJ1-1
v_gene: TRBV5-1
abundance: NA
d_gene: TRBD1
CDR3nt: TGCGCCAGCGAAAGGACAGGGGGGAAGAACACTGAAGCTTTCTTT
CDR3aa: CASERTGGKNTEAFF

j_gene: TRBJ2-7
v_gene: TRBV2
abundance: NA
d_gene: NA
CDR3nt: TGTGCCAGCAAGGGGGATACAGCGGTCTCCTACGAGCAGTACTTC
CDR3aa: CASKGDTAVSYEQYF

j_gene: TRBJ2-7
v_gene: TRBV20-1
abundance: few
d_gene: TRBD2
CDR3nt: TGCAGTGCTATGAGTCCTCACCTAGCGGGGTCCTACGAGCAGTACTTC
CDR3aa: CSAMSPHLAGSYEQYF

j_gene: TRBJ1-1
v_gene: TRBV2
abundance: NA
d_gene: NA
CDR3nt: TGTGCCAGCAGTCGGACACCTCGGATCACTGAAGCTTTCTTT
CDR3aa: CASSRTPRITEAFF

j_gene: TRBJ1-1
v_gene: TRBV19
abundance: many
d_gene: NA
CDR3nt: TGTGCCAGTAGCTTGACTGGCGGAGGGAACACTGAAGCTTTCTTT
CDR3aa: CASSLTGGGNTEAFF

j_gene: TRBJ1-1
v_gene: TRBV12-3/TRBV12-4
abundance: NA
d_gene: TRBD1
CDR3nt: TGTGCCAGCAGTTTCACAGGGGCGGACACTGAAGCTTTCTTT
CDR3aa: CASSFTGADTEAFF

j_gene: TRBJ1-5
v_gene: TRBV27
abundance: NA
d_gene: NA
CDR3nt: TGTGCCAGCAGTCTTTCCGGGACATTTACTGTCCAGCCCCAGCATTTT
CDR3aa: CASSLSGTFTVQPQHF

j_gene: TRBJ1-1
v_gene: TRBV7-9
abundance: few
d_gene: NA
CDR3nt: TGTGCCATCCCCCTCCCCCGGGGGCAGAACACTGAAGCTTTCTTT
CDR3aa: CAIPLPRGQNTEAFF

j_gene: TRBJ1-1
v_gene: TRBV7-7
abundance: few
d_gene: NA
CDR3nt: TGTGCTAGCAGCCCAATTGGAGACACTGAAGCTTTCTTT
CDR3aa: CASSPIGDTEAFF

j_gene: TRBJ2-3
v_gene: TRBV6-2/TRBV6-3
abundance: few
d_gene: TRBD2
CDR3nt: TGTGCCAGCAGCTACACCTCCCTAGCGGGGGGACAAGATACGCAGTATTTT
CDR3aa: CASSYTSLAGGQDTQYF

j_gene: TRBJ1-1
v_gene: TRBV27
abundance: few
d_gene: NA
CDR3nt: TGTGCCAGCAGTCTTATGTGGGGCACTGAAGCTTTCTTT
CDR3aa: CASSLMWGTEAFF

j_gene: TRBJ2-6
v_gene: TRBV2
abundance: NA
d_gene: NA
CDR3nt: TGTGCCAGCACACGGCCAGGAAGGGCCAACGTCCTGACTTTC
CDR3aa: CASTRPGRANVLTF

j_gene: TRBJ1-1
v_gene: TRBV7-9
abundance: many
d_gene: NA
CDR3nt: TGTGCCAGCAGCTTAAACGGCAGGGGAGTCAGTAACACTGAAGCTTTCTTT
CDR3aa: CASSLNGRGVSNTEAFF

j_gene: TRBJ2-6
v_gene: TRBV7-6
abundance: many
d_gene: NA
CDR3nt: TGTGCCAGCAGCTTATTGGTCTCTGGGGCCAACGTCCTGACTTTC
CDR3aa: CASSLLVSGANVLTF

j_gene: TRBJ2-2
v_gene: TRBV20-1
abundance: few
d_gene: TRBD2
CDR3nt: TGCAGTGCTAGAAGTCGTAGCGGGGGAGTCACCGGGGAGCTGTTTTTT
CDR3aa: CSARSRSGGVTGELFF

j_gene: TRBJ2-7
v_gene: TRBV20-1
abundance: once
d_gene: NA
CDR3nt: TGCAGTGCTACCAGTAGCGGCCGGAAAACCTACGAGCAGTACTTC
CDR3aa: CSATSSGRKTYEQYF

j_gene: TRBJ1-4
v_gene: TRBV4-1
abundance: NA
d_gene: NA
CDR3nt: TGCGCCAGCAGCCCCGACAGTCTTAATGAAAAACTGTTTTTT
CDR3aa: CASSPDSLNEKLFF

j_gene: TRBJ2-5
v_gene: TRBV7-3
abundance: NA
d_gene: NA
CDR3nt: TGTGTCAGCAGCCAGTGGGGGGGGCTTGAGACCCAGTACTTC
CDR3aa: CVSSQWGGLETQYF

j_gene: TRBJ1-2
v_gene: TRBV4-2
abundance: NA
d_gene: TRBD1
CDR3nt: TGTGCCAGCAGCCACACAGGGGGCAATGGCTACACCTTC
CDR3aa: CASSHTGGNGYTF

j_gene: TRBJ1-2
v_gene: TRBV9
abundance: NA
d_gene: NA
CDR3nt: TGTGCCAGCGGACCATCCTATGGCTACACCTTC
CDR3aa: CASGPSYGYTF

j_gene: TRBJ1-1
v_gene: TRBV7-2
abundance: NA
d_gene: TRBD1
CDR3nt: TGTGCCAGGACAGGGGATGGGGACACTGAAGCTTTCTTT
CDR3aa: CARTGDGDTEAFF

j_gene: TRBJ2-1
v_gene: TRBV12-3/TRBV12-4
abundance: NA
d_gene: TRBD2
CDR3nt: TGTGCCAGCTTAGCGGGGCGGGATGAGCAGTTCTTC
CDR3aa: CASLAGRDEQFF

j_gene: TRBJ1-1
v_gene: TRBV12-3/TRBV12-4
abundance: few
d_gene: NA
CDR3nt: TGTGCCAGCAGTTTAGTGCAGTCCGGGCTTTCGAACACTGAAGCTTTCTTT
CDR3aa: CASSLVQSGLSNTEAFF